These T cell receptor beta chains were read from a single sample in a study of T cells after yellow fever vaccination. Each CDR3 protein is one row after TCRdb ran MiXCR on the 5' RACE reads. The table lists fewer than 450,000 distinct CDR3 sequences, roughly 8.3% of them singletons. The sequencing here drew on PBMCs, taken roughly 46 days after the first yellow fever vaccination. These receptors were obtained from a man aged 18-30 years who received the YFV17D yellow fever vaccine. CDR3s include the opening cysteine and the closing phenylalanine or tryptophan. Clone sizes are given selectively: once, few, many, or a class where the clone is expanded.

V	size	length	CDR3
TRBV7-2	.	17	CASSFRPGAGGGETQYF
TRBV12-3/TRBV12-4	few	15	CASSLERLDSYEQYF
TRBV5-5	.	18	CASSLGNKGSTGANVLTF
TRBV20-1	.	16	CCAIGRGEIAKNIQYF
TRBV7-6	few	14	CASSLTSGGIEQYF
TRBV7-3	.	13	CASSSRAYNEQFF
TRBV6-1	.	15	CASRTGLAGGDTQYF
TRBV6-1	many	15	CASKPQGRLIQPQHF
TRBV7-2	many	14	CASSLGLNTGELFF
TRBV29-1	.	13	CSVDRDGYNEQFF
TRBV6-1	few	15	CASSLRDGGVETQYF
TRBV20-1	few	14	CSAIPSTVNTEAFF
TRBV5-4	.	15	CASSLQGSGGDTQYF
TRBV4-3	many	14	CASSQAGGSYEQYF
TRBV12-3/TRBV12-4	few	17	CASSLPTTSASTDTQYF
TRBV4-3	few	18	CASSTYTGTATGANVLTF